The clone carrying this TCR beta chain was counted only a few times. Trimming removed 3 bases from V and 1 base from J, with 9 bases in between. The CDR3 is 14 amino acids. Germline CDR1 is ENHRY and CDR2 is SYGVKD. The PCR had 60 Vbeta and 13 Jbeta primers. Measured with immunoSEQ multiplex PCR; TCRdb has only the in-frame clones, and not every one. The data hold 150,000 or so clones, with around 75% observed a single time. This sample was included in a study of cytomegalovirus exposure and HLA in healthy donors. Study-wide background: Counted in an early data release were approximately 85 million unique TCRs from HLA-typed donors.

The rearrangement joins TRBV10-3 to TRBJ1-1; the D is unclear. Sequenced sample: PBMCs. This TCR came from a man aged 35 to 55 in good health and CMV-seronegative. CDR3 bases: TGTGCCATCAGTGATCAGGTCTCGAACACTGAAGCTTTCTTT. Amino acids: CAISDQVSNTEAFF.